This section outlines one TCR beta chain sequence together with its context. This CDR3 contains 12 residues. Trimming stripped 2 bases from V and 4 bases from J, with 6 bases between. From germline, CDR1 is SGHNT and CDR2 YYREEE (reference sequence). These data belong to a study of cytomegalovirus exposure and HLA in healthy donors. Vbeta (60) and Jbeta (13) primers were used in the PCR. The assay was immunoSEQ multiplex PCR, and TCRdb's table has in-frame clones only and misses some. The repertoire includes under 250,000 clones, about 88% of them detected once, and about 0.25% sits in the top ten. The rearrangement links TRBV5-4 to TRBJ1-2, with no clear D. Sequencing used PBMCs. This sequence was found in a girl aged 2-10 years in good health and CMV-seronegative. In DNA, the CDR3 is TGTGCCAGCAGCTTTCAGGTCTATGGCTACACCTTC. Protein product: CASSFQVYGYTF.